This T cell receptor (beta chain) was identified during a study of blood T cell repertoires in COVID-19. Clinical history as reported by participants underpinned cohort assignment. Repertoires were generated with immunoSEQ multiplex PCR, while TCRdb's copy carries only in-frame clones and drops some. This table holds more than 250,000 clones, around 88% found once. CDR3 length equals 13 residues. Germline loops: CDR1 GTSNPN, CDR2 SVGIG (reference sequence). Deletions cut 2 bases from V and 4 bases from J, with 11 bases between. The receptor was derived from a woman aged 35 to 49 with acute COVID-19. Sequencing used PBMCs or T cells enriched from blood (not recorded which). The chain carries TRBV30 and TRBJ2-5; the D is unclear. CDR3 nucleotide sequence: TGTGCCTGGAGTCTGTTCGGTCCAGAGACCCAGTACTTC. Protein product: CAWSLFGPETQYF.